The next 29 T cell receptor beta chains were all read from a single sample in a study of shared clonotypes between healthy human individuals. The repertoire was sequenced with immunoSEQ multiplex PCR; TCRdb's copy has only in-frame clones and lacks some. Among around 1.9 million clones listed, roughly 91% were seen once. Naive CD8 cells, CD45RO-negative and positively selected for CCR7, excluded terminally differentiated effector memory CD45RA+ cells. The specimen sequenced was naive CD8+ T cells from PBMCs. These receptors were obtained from a man between 18 and 35 years old in good health. Some clones in this sample may be carry-over from other donors' samples.

The V call is TRBV6-5, the J call TRBJ2-7, with 9 bases that match TRBD1. Trimming at V came to 2 bases and at J to 5 bases, leaving 7 bases not matched to a gene. The germline gives CDR1 MNHEY, CDR2 SVGAGI. This CDR3 is built from 15 residues. CDR3 coding DNA: TGTGCCAGCAGTTACCGACAGGGGGGTATACACGAGCAGTACTTC. Its translation is CASSYRQGGIHEQYF.

This clone was detected once. This sequence joins TRBV11-2 and TRBJ2-1; 16 bases match TRBD2. Germline CDR1 and CDR2: SGHAT and FQNNGV. The CDR3 has 20 amino acids. The ends lost 0 bases at V and 4 bases at J; junction bases unmatched: 9. CDR3 protein: CASSLDGWGLAGGLYNEQFF. The CDR3 region has the DNA TGTGCCAGCAGCTTAGATGGGTGGGGACTAGCGGGAGGGCTTTACAATGAGCAGTTCTTC.

V is TRBV7-9 and J is TRBJ2-2; D might be TRBD2 (6 bases). The CDR3 loop spans 16 amino acids. V lost 5 bases to trimming and J lost 6 bases, with 19 bases between them. CDR1 is SEHNR, CDR2 FQNEAQ, per germline (reference sequence). CDR3 DNA: TGTGCCAGCAGCGGGGGTGGCGGGATTGTGGCCGGGGAGCTGTTTTTT. Encoded protein: CASSGGGGIVAGELFF.

The chain couples TRBV2 to TRBJ2-5; D unresolved. CDR1 SNHLY and CDR2 FYNNEI come from the germline V gene. V lost 7 bases to trimming and J lost 5 bases, with 14 bases between them. The CDR3 contains 13 residues. The CDR3 loop is CASNAIPGETQYF. In DNA form, the CDR3 reads TGTGCCAGCAACGCCATACCCGGGGAGACCCAGTACTTC.

This chain joins TRBV11-3 and TRBJ2-7; unclear D gene. Germline-derived CDR1 and CDR2 are SGHNT and YENEEA. The CDR3 covers 13 residues. V lost 4 bases to trimming and J lost 0 bases, with 7 bases between them. The CDR3 spells CASSSGYSYEQYF. The CDR3 DNA sequence: TGTGCCAGCAGCTCAGGCTACTCCTACGAGCAGTACTTC.

The chain couples TRBV28 to TRBJ2-5; a possible D gene is TRBD2 (6 bases). This CDR3 has 12 amino acids. V was trimmed by 8 bases and J by 3 bases, leaving 10 bases between them. From germline, CDR1 is MDHEN and CDR2 SYDVKM. In DNA, the CDR3 is TGTGCCAGCGGGAGGCTAAAAGAGACCCAGTACTTC. It specifies CASGRLKETQYF.

The chain combines TRBV7-8 with TRBJ1-2; 7 nucleotides agree with TRBD1. In germline, CDR1 is SGHVS, CDR2 FQNEAQ. This CDR3 is 15 amino acids long. Trimming at V came to 0 bases and at J to 7 bases, leaving 8 bases not matched to a gene. For the CDR3, the DNA is TGTGCCAGCAGCTTAGCTAACAGGGGTGTCGGTGGCTACACCTTC. Protein: CASSLANRGVGGYTF.

The genes are TRBV13 and TRBJ2-5; 12 bases are a match to TRBD2. Per germline, CDR1 PRHDT and CDR2 FYEKMQ (reference sequence). J lost 4 bases, V lost 4 bases, and 7 bases had no gene match. The CDR3 covers 16 residues. Here the CDR3 reads CASSSRLAGVGETQYF. In DNA, the CDR3 is TGTGCCAGCAGCTCAAGACTAGCGGGAGTGGGAGAGACCCAGTACTTC.

The chain is built from TRBV28 and TRBJ2-7, with D perhaps being TRBD1 or TRBD2 (5 bases each). The CDR3 has 15 residues. In germline, CDR1 is MDHEN, CDR2 SYDVKM. Trimming stripped 4 bases from V and 4 bases from J, with 17 bases between. CDR3 residues: CASSSPGRRFYEQYF. Written as DNA, the CDR3 is TGTGCCAGCAGTTCTCCGGGGCGCCGATTTTACGAGCAGTACTTC.

V usage is TRBV7-9 and J usage is TRBJ2-7, with TRBD2 matching over 7 bases. J gave up 3 bases and V 2 bases, and 1 base lay outside the gene matches. Per germline, CDR1 SEHNR and CDR2 FQNEAQ (reference sequence). This CDR3 is 13 amino acids long. In nucleotides, the CDR3 is TGTGCCAGCAGCTTAACTAGCGACTACGAGCAGTACTTC. Its protein product is CASSLTSDYEQYF.

V is TRBV27 and J is TRBJ2-7; D may correspond to TRBD1 or TRBD2 (5 bases each). The CDR3 is 13 amino acids. Germline V gene data show CDR1 as MNHEY and CDR2 as SMNVEV (reference sequence). Deletions cut 7 bases from V and 1 base from J, with 11 bases between. CDR3: CASTEAGSYEQYF. DNA of the CDR3: TGTGCCAGCACGGAGGCAGGGTCCTACGAGCAGTACTTC.

This clone showed up just once. This chain connects TRBV10-1 to TRBJ2-3; 10 bases fit TRBD2. Germline V gene data show CDR1 as WNHNN and CDR2 as SYGVQD (reference sequence). Trimming at V came to 6 bases and at J to 4 bases, leaving 13 bases not matched to a gene. The CDR3 runs 17 residues. The CDR3 sequence: CASSMTTLAGVSDTQYF. CDR3 coding DNA: TGCGCCAGCAGCATGACAACTCTAGCGGGAGTTTCAGATACGCAGTATTTT.

CDR3 DNA: TGTGCCAGCAGCTCCCCCTCCGACATGTTAGACCAAGAGACCCAGTACTTC. Protein product: CASSSPSDMLDQETQYF. The chain uses TRBV7-9 and TRBJ2-5; the D is unclear. Germline V gene lookup returns CDR1 SEHNR and CDR2 FQNEAQ (reference sequence). This CDR3 has 17 amino acids. The ends were cut back, 4 bases at V and 0 bases at J, with 18 bases in the middle.

This clone showed up just once. V usage is TRBV19 and J usage is TRBJ2-7, with 10 bases that match TRBD2. The CDR3 loop spans 16 amino acids. Germline CDR1 LNHDA, CDR2 SQIVND (reference sequence). Trimming at V came to 7 bases and at J to 7 bases, leaving 16 bases not matched to a gene. CDR3 DNA sequence: TGTGCCAGTATGAGCCTTACTAGCGGGACGATCAGGGAGCAGTACTTC. As protein: CASMSLTSGTIREQYF.

In this sample, this clone turned up a few times. This rearrangement joins TRBV7-9 to TRBJ1-1; D gene ambiguous. Germline values: CDR1 SEHNR, CDR2 FQNEAQ (reference sequence). The CDR3 runs to 15 residues. Trimming took off 2 bases at V and 0 bases at J, with 10 bases between the two ends. This CDR3 reads CASSLPEGMNTEAFF. CDR3 nucleotides: TGTGCCAGCAGCTTACCTGAAGGTATGAACACTGAAGCTTTCTTT.

Details on this clone: Other DNA sequences in this sample translate to the same CDR3. V gene TRBV19 combines with J gene TRBJ2-7; TRBD2 matches at 10 bases. CDR3 size: 15 residues. CDR1 and CDR2 (germline): LNHDA, SQIVND (reference sequence). After removal of 2 bases from V and 3 bases from J, the junction contained 4 bases not matched to a gene. CDR3 residues: CASSISASGSYEQYF. The CDR3 region has the DNA TGTGCCAGTAGTATATCGGCTAGCGGGAGCTACGAGCAGTACTTC.

This chain uses TRBV7-2 with TRBJ2-1; TRBD2 might be the D (6 bases). The CDR3 covers 18 residues. V gave up 1 base and J gave up 9 bases, with 25 bases separating them. Germline V gene lookup returns CDR1 SGHTA and CDR2 FQGNSA. The CDR3 DNA follows: TGTGCCAGCAGCTTAGGTTTCGGGGCGGGGCTCTCCTACGGTGAGCAGTTCTTC. It yields the protein CASSLGFGAGLSYGEQFF.

This chain connects TRBV7-6 to TRBJ2-7, with 9 positions matching TRBD1. Trimming took 5 bases from V and 4 from J; bases not matched to a gene: 12. Per the germline V gene, CDR1 is SGHVS and CDR2 is FNYEAQ. The CDR3 spans 16 residues. CDR3: CASSPTPGQGIYEQYF. The DNA of the CDR3 is TGTGCCAGCAGCCCTACCCCGGGACAGGGAATATACGAGCAGTACTTC.

The chain uses TRBV4-1 and TRBJ1-1; TRBD1 is a possible D gene (5 bases). The CDR3 consists of 16 residues. Between the trimmed V and J ends, which lost 1 base and 3 bases, there was a span of 15 bases. CDR1 MGHRA and CDR2 YSYEKL come from the germline V gene. The CDR3 DNA reads TGCGCCAGCAGCCAAGGGACGGGGGGGTACCACACTGAAGCTTTCTTT. This codes for CASSQGTGGYHTEAFF.

The CDR3 loop is CASNPGNTGELFF. For the CDR3, the DNA is TGTGCCAGCAATCCAGGGAACACCGGGGAGCTGTTTTTT. This sequence joins TRBV5-4 and TRBJ2-2; D not resolved. CDR1 is SGHNT, CDR2 YYREEE, per germline (reference sequence). This CDR3 contains 13 residues. V lost 6 bases and J 1 base, leaving 7 bases between the germline ends. The whole variable domain, filled in from reference TRBV5-4 and TRBJ2-2, reads ETGVTQSPTHLIKTRGQQVTLRCSSQSGHNTVSWYQQALGQGPQFIFQYYREEENGRGNFPPRFSGLQFPNYSSELNVNALELDDSALYLCASNPGNTGELFFGEGSRLTVL.

This clone was found a few times. The chain combines TRBV4-2 with TRBJ1-2; D possibly corresponds to TRBD1 (5 bases). V lost 4 bases, J lost 7 bases, and 13 bases lay in between. This CDR3 comprises 13 residues. Per germline, CDR1 LGHNA and CDR2 YNFKEQ. The CDR3 DNA sequence: TGTGCCAGCAGCCGAAGGGGCACGGGTGGCTACACCTTC. Translated, it gives CASSRRGTGGYTF.

This clone was observed a single time. The chain couples TRBV28 to TRBJ2-1; 9 positions agree with TRBD2. Germline V gene lookup returns CDR1 MDHEN and CDR2 SYDVKM. This CDR3 spans 15 amino acids. Trimming cost V 6 bases and J 10 bases; bases outside gene matches: 13. CDR3 DNA sequence: TGTGCCAGCAGACTGGAGGCGGGAGGGCCGGGGGAGCAGTTCTTC. As protein: CASRLEAGGPGEQFF.

The J gene is TRBJ2-7, the V gene TRBV13; unclear D gene. Germline CDR1 is PRHDT and CDR2 is FYEKMQ (reference sequence). CDR3 size: 16 residues. V lost 0 bases, J lost 4 bases, and 16 bases lay in between. The CDR3 loop reads CASSLGPGPTLYEQYF. The CDR3 region has the DNA TGTGCCAGCAGCTTAGGCCCGGGTCCAACCCTTTACGAGCAGTACTTC.

V gene TRBV6-6 combines with J gene TRBJ2-7, with D unresolved. Germline V gives CDR1 MNHNY, CDR2 SVGAGI (reference sequence). The CDR3 totals 11 residues. Trimming shortened V by 6 bases and J by 6 bases, and 9 bases separated the two germline ends. The CDR3 nucleotides read TGTGCCAGCAGAACGGGTTCCGAGCAGTACTTC. It translates to CASRTGSEQYF.

V usage is TRBV4-3 and J usage is TRBJ2-1; 11 bases agree with TRBD2. Losses at the gene ends were 0 bases for V and 10 bases for J; bases not matched to a gene: 11. The CDR3 extends over 17 amino acids. Germline lookup yields CDR1 LGHNA and CDR2 YSLEER. This CDR3 is CASSQDGGLAGGGEQFF. The CDR3, as DNA: TGCGCCAGCAGCCAAGATGGTGGGCTAGCGGGAGGCGGGGAGCAGTTCTTC.

The gene calls are TRBV19 and TRBJ2-5, with D possibly TRBD1 on 5 matching bases. The ends were cut back, 4 bases at V and 1 base at J, with 10 bases in the middle. Germline V gene lookup returns CDR1 LNHDA and CDR2 SQIVND (reference sequence). This CDR3 comprises 14 residues. The CDR3 region has the DNA TGTGCCAGTAGTACTCGACAGACCCAAGAGACCCAGTACTTC. It translates to CASSTRQTQETQYF.

The rearrangement uses TRBV4-2 and TRBJ1-2; weak D call: TRBD1 (5 bases). The CDR3 extends over 17 amino acids. Germline CDR1 is LGHNA and CDR2 is YNFKEQ. V was pared by 0 bases and J by 5 bases, with 19 bases between. The CDR3 loop is CASSQEHTGSLGYGYTF. The DNA of the CDR3 is TGTGCCAGCAGCCAAGAACACACAGGCTCTCTAGGTTATGGCTACACCTTC.

In DNA, the CDR3 is TGTGCCAGCAGTTTACGGGACGCAGGCACAGATACGCAGTATTTT. It is translated as CASSLRDAGTDTQYF. The V call is TRBV28, the J call TRBJ2-3; either TRBD1 or TRBD2 may fit D (5 bases each). CDR3 length equals 15 residues. V lost 2 bases to trimming and J lost 1 base, with 10 bases between them. The V gene's germline CDR1 is MDHEN and CDR2 SYDVKM.

The CDR3 here is CAIRSSGTQYF. In DNA, the CDR3 is TGTGCCATCAGGTCTAGCGGTACGCAGTATTTT. The J gene is TRBJ2-3, the V gene TRBV10-3; TRBD2 agrees at 7 bases. The CDR3 extends over 11 amino acids. Germline V gives CDR1 ENHRY, CDR2 SYGVKD. After removal of 6 bases from V and 8 bases from J, the junction contained 2 bases not matched to a gene.